This record covers a single T cell receptor beta chain. The table lists this clonotype with many counts. The specificity of this receptor is unknown. Base-call qualities are not available, and no considerably larger clone is one nucleotide away. A patient counted as having stable Graves' hyperthyroidism if no progression to ophthalmopathy occurred over 18 months of follow-up. The hyperthyroidism patients were between 18 and 65 years old and newly diagnosed, with a disease duration of less than 2 months. Any patient with an uncontrolled infection, another autoimmune disease, pregnancy or lactation was excluded. Diagnoses relied on clinical symptoms, serum thyroxine and TRAb, thyroid ultrasound and orbital computed tomography. PBMCs were separated from 10 ml of fresh peripheral blood using Ficoll-Paque density gradient centrifugation. Trizol reagent was used to extract total RNA, and RNA quality was then checked on an Agilent 2100 Bioanalyzer.

Amplification of TCR beta CDR3 regions was carried out from RNA transcripts. For the first round of RT-PCR on the TCR CDR3, the HTBI primer set was used together with the Qiagen OneStep RT-PCR kit. A second multiplex PCR round built the libraries, followed by size selection and purification. The libraries were sequenced on an Illumina HiSeq2000 using paired-end 100 bp reads. As for the authors' bioinformatics: Raw data were processed with SOAPnuke, discarding reads with adapters, uncalled bases, mean Phred below 15, or no exact constant-primer or identifier match. High-quality paired reads were merged using COPE v1.2.5, and each unique nucleotide sequence was defined as a clonotype. Clonotypes were aligned to IMGT TRBV, TRBD and TRBJ reference segments using MiTCR v1.1. The analysis included only V-J combinations with a frequency above 0.0001, which together covered 99.2% of the repertoires. The TCS score was defined as F50 (clonal expansion) divided by E x V (chaos), with BLOSUM62-based TCRdist calculated between CDR3 peptides within each V-J. Welch's t-statistics and random forest reduced fewer than 600 V-J features to roughly 13, which were used in a naive Bayes classifier (R e1071). The public reads were reprocessed in TCRdb via fastp at Q25 and MiXCR, keeping in-frame beta chains. Every distinct CDR3 protein forms one entry, paired with its most common genes and DNA. These V and J calls rely on TCRdb rather than the paper's analysis. Present in this sample are a few hundred thousand distinct CDR3 sequences, less than 20% of which were seen just once. Around 7.3% of the sample comes from the top ten.

The data derive from a study of T cells in Graves' hyperthyroidism and ophthalmopathy (dated by TCRdb to the late 2010s). For context, the study as a whole: Peripheral blood was sampled at the time of initial diagnosis, prior to any treatment. Prospective prediction of ophthalmopathy was tested in an independent validation cohort of fewer than 20 hyperthyroidism patients and 15 to 17 patients who later progressed to ophthalmopathy. Thyroid tissue and blood T-cell repertoires from six Graves' hyperthyroidism patients were also compared in the study. To identify TCR V-J signatures that set the groups apart, the researchers used a discovery cohort of 100 patients, made up of approximately 43 with Graves' ophthalmopathy and about 55 with stable Graves' hyperthyroidism. The roughly 99 discovery patients were divided at random into training and test sets in a 7:3 ratio. According to the paper, TCR Vbeta CDR3 sequencing was carried out on approximately 140 peripheral blood samples, which came from approximately 43 ophthalmopathy, around 75 hyperthyroidism and some 17 progressor patients. After sampling, hyperthyroidism patients received methimazole starting at 30 mg daily, and ophthalmopathy patients received high-dose intravenous methylprednisolone. On the study overall, not on this receptor specifically: Most expanded thyroid clonotypes (frequency above 0.001) were also detected in blood, a finding suggesting that blood repertoires may reflect thyroid immune responses. In cross-validation, a model built on a 13 V-J signature told ophthalmopathy apart from stable hyperthyroidism with approximately 90% sensitivity and about 81% specificity, and in testing the same model reached 80%/75%. In validation, progression to ophthalmopathy was predicted by the model with more than 65% sensitivity and approximately 78% specificity, a median of roughly 6 months before onset. No statistical method was used to fix the sample size in advance, and group allocation was not hidden from the investigators.

As encoded in the germline V gene (reference sequence), CDR1 is LNHNV while CDR2 is YYDKDF. V is clipped by 3 bases and J by 0 bases, and the sequence between their germline boundaries is 9 bases long. The CDR3 sequence holds 14 residues, the cysteine and phenylalanine included. Of the read, only the CDR3 DNA is kept; its 42 bases are in frame from base 1. The chain links TRBV15 with TRBJ2-7; no D gene call is confident. The receptor was derived from a woman under 30 with Graves' hyperthyroidism. Sequencing input: blood. The DNA sequence is given as TGTGCCACCAGCAGGGAATTGGCCTCCTACGAGCAGTACTTC. This is translated as CATSRELASYEQYF.